The entry below gives a single TCR beta chain sequence along with its context. The antigen remains unidentified. A J-beta primer mix and a sample-barcoded 5' primer were used in a second PCR of roughly 6 to 12 cycles. TCRdb reanalysed the 5' RACE reads using MiXCR and keeps one entry per CDR3 protein. There are approximately 1,000,000 distinct CDR3 sequences in the sample; approximately 38% occur only once, and about an eighth lies in the top ten. No fewer than 6 micrograms of total RNA were isolated from every sample. The data stem from a study of blood T cells in healthy people across ages. Study outcomes and limitations: Long-lived and aged donors differed, with more naive CD4+ cells and higher diversity in the long-lived.

The origin of this receptor is a man younger than 35 in good health. Sequences were obtained from blood.

The CDR3 region is CASSLTSGDNEQYF. CDR3 coding DNA: TGTGCCAGCAGCTTGACTAGCGGGGACAACGAGCAGTACTTC. The chain joins TRBV7-9 to TRBJ2-7; 11 bases line up with TRBD2. The V gene end was trimmed by 3 bases and the J gene end by 5 bases; junction bases not matched to a gene: 3. CDR3 size: 14 residues. The germline V gene encodes CDR1 SEHNR and CDR2 FQNEAQ (reference sequence). The full variable domain, with the rest looked up from reference TRBV7-9 and TRBJ2-7, is DTGVSQNPRHKITKRGQNVTFRCDPISEHNRLYWYRQTLGQGPEFLTYFQNEAQLEKSRLLSDRFSAERPKGSFSTLEIQRTEQGDSAMYLCASSLTSGDNEQYFGPGTRLTVT.